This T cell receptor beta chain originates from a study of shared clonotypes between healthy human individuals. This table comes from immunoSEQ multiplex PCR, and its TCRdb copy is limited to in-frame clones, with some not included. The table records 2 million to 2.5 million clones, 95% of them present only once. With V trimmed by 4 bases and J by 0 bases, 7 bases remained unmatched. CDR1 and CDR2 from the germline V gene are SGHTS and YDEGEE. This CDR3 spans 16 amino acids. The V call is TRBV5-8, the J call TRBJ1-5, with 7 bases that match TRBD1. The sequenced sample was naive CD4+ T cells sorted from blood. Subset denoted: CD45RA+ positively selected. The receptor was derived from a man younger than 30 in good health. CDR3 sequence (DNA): TGTGCCAGCAGCCAGGGACAGAGCTATAGCAATCAGCCCCAGCATTTT. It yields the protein CASSQGQSYSNQPQHF.